The 32 T cell receptor beta chains below all came from one sample that was sequenced in a study of cytomegalovirus exposure and HLA in healthy donors. A multiplex PCR was run with 60 Vbeta primers and 13 Jbeta primers. Data came from immunoSEQ multiplex PCR; TCRdb stores just in-frame clones and leaves some out. Of nearly 110,000 clones listed, 60% to 80% are singletons. Sequenced sample: PBMCs. The receptors originated from a boy aged 10-17 years in good health and CMV-seronegative.

The V gene is TRBV28, the J gene TRBJ1-1; unclear D gene. In germline, CDR1 is MDHEN, CDR2 SYDVKM. The CDR3 covers 14 residues. Trimming cost V 6 bases and J 4 bases, with 15 bases left between them. Here the CDR3 reads CASRRRERFTEAFF. In nucleotides, the CDR3 is TGTGCCAGCAGGAGGAGGGAAAGATTCACTGAAGCTTTCTTT.

Only one count was recorded for this clone. The chain carries TRBV7-6 and TRBJ2-1; 9 bases align to TRBD2. The V gene's germline CDR1 is SGHVS and CDR2 FNYEAQ. The CDR3 has 18 residues. The V and J ends lost 2 bases and 3 bases, in that order; junction bases with no gene match: 11. As DNA, the CDR3 is TGTGCCAGCAGCTTATCTCCCAGTCTAGCGGGGATCTACAATGAGCAGTTCTTC. Protein: CASSLSPSLAGIYNEQFF.

Only a few counts were recorded for this clone. The DNA for the CDR3 is TGTGCCAGCAGTACTAGCGGGAGCACAGATACGCAGTATTTT. Protein product: CASSTSGSTDTQYF. The rearrangement uses TRBV6-4 and TRBJ2-3, with 9 bases matching TRBD2. V trimming: 5 bases; J trimming: 0 bases; junction bases outside the gene matches: 0. The germline CDR1 and CDR2 sequences are MRHNA and SNTAGT. The CDR3 sequence is 14 residues long.

This chain links TRBV11-2 with TRBJ2-5, with D maybe TRBD2 (6 bases). The CDR3 is made up of 16 amino acids. Germline-derived CDR1 and CDR2 are SGHAT and FQNNGV. Trimming stripped 6 bases from V and 0 bases from J, with 17 bases between. CDR3 protein: CASRTTGLSYQETQYF. DNA for the CDR3: TGTGCCAGCAGAACGACGGGACTCTCGTACCAAGAGACCCAGTACTTC.

This chain links TRBV6-5 with TRBJ1-5; TRBD1 might be the D (5 bases). Trimming removed 5 bases from V and 2 bases from J, with 10 bases in between. There are 14 residues in the CDR3. Germline values: CDR1 MNHEY, CDR2 SVGAGI. The CDR3: CASSRGFGNQPQHF. The CDR3 bases are TGTGCCAGCAGTAGGGGTTTTGGCAATCAGCCCCAGCATTTT.

This clone was counted once. The chain carries TRBV6-1 and TRBJ2-5; no definite D call. V was pared by 3 bases and J by 2 bases, with 10 bases between. Germline V CDR1 and CDR2: MNHNS, SASEGT. This CDR3 is built from 14 residues. Here the CDR3 reads CASSEAAVQETQYF. The CDR3 DNA reads as TGTGCCAGCAGTGAGGCGGCAGTTCAAGAGACCCAGTACTTC.

The chain uses TRBV6-6 and TRBJ2-5; D unresolved. V dropped 8 bases and J dropped 4 bases, with 11 bases sitting between them. CDR3 length equals 12 residues. Looked up from germline, CDR1 is MNHNY and CDR2 is SVGAGI (reference sequence). Here the CDR3 reads CASAKAVETQYF. CDR3 nucleotide sequence: TGTGCCAGCGCGAAGGCGGTAGAGACCCAGTACTTC.

CDR3 sequence: CASTLTGVVRSPLHF. The DNA of the CDR3 is TGTGCCAGCACCCTCACAGGGGTCGTTAGGTCACCCCTCCACTTT. The chain combines TRBV2 with TRBJ1-6; 7 bases match TRBD1. V lost 7 bases and J lost 10; bases outside the gene matches: 13. The CDR3 has 15 amino acids. Germline lookup yields CDR1 SNHLY and CDR2 FYNNEI.

CDR3 amino acids: CASRNIKGVNTEAFF. The CDR3 DNA sequence: TGTGCCAGCAGAAACATAAAGGGAGTGAACACTGAAGCTTTCTTT. This chain joins TRBV16 and TRBJ1-1; unclear D gene. The CDR3 has 15 residues. The V gene lost 6 bases and the J gene lost 0 bases, with 14 bases spanning the gap. Per the germline V gene, CDR1 is KGHSY and CDR2 is FQNENV.

V gene TRBV7-9 combines with J gene TRBJ1-1, with no clear D. Trimming cost V 1 base and J 2 bases, with 14 bases left between them. The CDR3 has 16 residues. Germline CDR1 and CDR2: SEHNR and FQNEAQ (reference sequence). The CDR3 protein is CASSLGTGSLNTEAFF. Here the CDR3 DNA reads TGTGCCAGCAGCTTAGGGACTGGATCCCTAAACACTGAAGCTTTCTTT.

The chain has TRBV6-5 and TRBJ2-2; D may be TRBD1 (5 bases). The germline V and J ends were trimmed by 2 bases and 5 bases, with 6 bases remaining between them. The CDR3 runs to 13 residues. In germline, CDR1 is MNHEY, CDR2 SVGAGI. CDR3 in DNA: TGTGCCAGCAGTTACGGGGCGACCGGGGAGCTGTTTTTT. Encoded protein: CASSYGATGELFF.

The chain is built from TRBV29-1 and TRBJ2-3; no clear D. Between the trimmed V and J ends, which lost 1 base and 4 bases, there was a span of 9 bases. Germline V CDR1 and CDR2: SQVTM, ANQGSEA. This CDR3 has 13 residues. The CDR3 sequence is CSVEASTADTQYF. The CDR3, as DNA: TGCAGCGTTGAAGCCTCGACTGCAGATACGCAGTATTTT.

This rearrangement joins TRBV10-1 to TRBJ1-5; 12 nucleotides line up with TRBD1. V trimming: 4 bases; J trimming: 5 bases; junction bases outside the gene matches: 12. The CDR3 extends over 18 amino acids. Germline CDR1 and CDR2: WNHNN and SYGVQD (reference sequence). As DNA, the CDR3 is TGCGCCAGCAGTGCTCCCAAGGGGGGACAGGGGGCGCATCAGCCCCAGCATTTT. This encodes CASSAPKGGQGAHQPQHF.

The genes are TRBV7-9 and TRBJ2-5; D is possibly TRBD2 (7 bases). The CDR3 runs 13 residues. Germline V lookup: CDR1 SEHNR, CDR2 FQNEAQ (reference sequence). With 11 bases removed from V and 3 bases from J, the gap between germline ends came to 16 bases. The CDR3 bases are TGTGCCGGGAGAGAGGGGGGGGAAGAGACCCAGTACTTC. This codes for CAGREGGEETQYF.

The chain couples TRBV2 to TRBJ2-5; 9 nucleotides align to TRBD2. Trimming at V came to 3 bases and at J to 9 bases, leaving 11 bases not matched to a gene. Germline CDR1 is SNHLY and CDR2 is FYNNEI. The CDR3 is 15 amino acids. CDR3 DNA: TGTGCCAGCAGTGACGCCCTAGCGGGGCTAGCGGCCCAGTACTTC. Its translation is CASSDALAGLAAQYF.

The gene calls are TRBV7-2 and TRBJ2-5; 8 bases match TRBD2. Germline CDR1 reads SGHTA; CDR2 reads FQGNSA. V lost 2 bases, J lost 4 bases, and 9 bases stayed unmatched. This CDR3 is 16 amino acids long. The CDR3 coding sequence is TGTGCCAGCAGCTTACCTATAGCGGGGACGGGAGAGACCCAGTACTTC. Amino acid sequence: CASSLPIAGTGETQYF.

V and J are TRBV18 and TRBJ2-5; 8 positions match TRBD2. The CDR3 contains 14 residues. With 2 bases clipped from V and 5 bases from J, the junction kept 4 bases outside the gene matches. Per the germline V gene, CDR1 is KGHSH and CDR2 is LQKENI. CDR3 sequence (DNA): TGTGCCAGCTCACCAGCGGCTAGCGGGGAGACCCAGTACTTC. It codes for CASSPAASGETQYF.

V gene TRBV5-1 combines with J gene TRBJ2-1; D remains ambiguous. This CDR3 is built from 15 residues. V dropped 0 bases and J dropped 0 bases, with 7 bases sitting between them. CDR1 and CDR2 (germline): SGHRS, YFSETQ. The CDR3 here is CASSLGGSSYNEQFF. For the CDR3, the DNA is TGCGCCAGCAGCTTGGGCGGTAGCTCCTACAATGAGCAGTTCTTC.

A few counts support this clone. The V call is TRBV2, the J call TRBJ1-4; unclear D gene. V lost 4 bases to trimming and J lost 10 bases, with 19 bases between them. This CDR3 is 15 amino acids long. Germline CDR1 SNHLY, CDR2 FYNNEI. The CDR3 sequence is CASSGPVGFKRKLFF. The CDR3 DNA follows: TGTGCCAGCAGTGGGCCAGTCGGGTTCAAGCGAAAACTGTTTTTT.

The chain recombines TRBV28 with TRBJ1-2, with 7 bases aligning to TRBD1. With V trimmed by 6 bases and J by 4 bases, 11 bases remained unmatched. CDR3 size: 15 residues. In germline, CDR1 is MDHEN, CDR2 SYDVKM. DNA of the CDR3: TGTGCCAGCAGGCCCAGGGGGGCCCTTGGCTATGGCTACACCTTC. Translation: CASRPRGALGYGYTF.

This rearrangement joins TRBV29-1 to TRBJ2-1, with D tentatively TRBD2 (5 bases). The CDR3 consists of 13 residues. Trimming removed 4 bases from V and 9 bases from J, with 16 bases in between. The germline gives CDR1 SQVTM, CDR2 ANQGSEA. CDR3 sequence: CSVGPRSSAEQFF. In nucleotides, the CDR3 is TGCAGCGTTGGCCCCCGGAGTAGCGCTGAGCAGTTCTTC.

V is TRBV6-1 and J is TRBJ1-4, with a weak D call TRBD1 (5 bases). Germline values: CDR1 MNHNS, CDR2 SASEGT. The CDR3 consists of 15 residues. V dropped 6 bases and J dropped 5 bases, with 16 bases sitting between them. The CDR3 nucleotides are TGTGCCAGCAGCGACGGTGGGGCAATAAATGAAAAACTGTTTTTT. As protein: CASSDGGAINEKLFF.

The rearrangement links TRBV11-2 to TRBJ2-4; 7 bases are shared with TRBD1. CDR3 length: 18 amino acids. Losses at the gene ends were 6 bases for V and 9 bases for J; bases not matched to a gene: 23. Germline values: CDR1 SGHAT, CDR2 FQNNGV. The CDR3 DNA reads as TGTGCCAGCAGGAAACCGGGACAGAAGTCCGGAATGTCCAGCATTCAGTACTTC. Translation: CASRKPGQKSGMSSIQYF.

The table lists this clone with a few counts. The chain is built from TRBV6-5 and TRBJ1-1, with D unclear. The V gene lost 6 bases and the J gene lost 0 bases, with 11 bases spanning the gap. The CDR3 contains 14 residues. The germline V gene has CDR1 MNHEY and CDR2 SVGAGI. The CDR3 reads CASRLQQMNTEAFF. CDR3 nucleotides: TGTGCCAGCAGGCTACAACAGATGAACACTGAAGCTTTCTTT.

The V gene is TRBV5-8, the J gene TRBJ2-3, with 8 bases lining up with TRBD2. This CDR3 comprises 15 residues. CDR1 and CDR2 (germline): SGHTS, YDEGEE. Unmatched junction bases numbered 4, after V lost 4 bases and J lost 0 bases. CDR3 sequence (DNA): TGTGCCAGCAGCAACACGGGGGGGAGCACAGATACGCAGTATTTT. It specifies CASSNTGGSTDTQYF.

The chain couples TRBV30 to TRBJ1-3; D gene ambiguous. V was pared by 1 base and J by 0 bases, with 4 bases between. The CDR3 covers 13 residues. The V gene's germline CDR1 is GTSNPN and CDR2 SVGIG (reference sequence). DNA for the CDR3: TGTGCCTGGAGTGGAGCCTCTGGAAACACCATATATTTT. Its protein product is CAWSGASGNTIYF.

This clone was detected only a few times. The CDR3 region is CASKAGRGGQPQHF. The CDR3 DNA follows: TGTGCCAGCAAGGCAGGACGAGGGGGTCAGCCCCAGCATTTT. The rearrangement links TRBV2 to TRBJ1-5; weak D call: TRBD1 (6 bases). CDR3 size: 14 residues. Germline loops: CDR1 SNHLY, CDR2 FYNNEI. Trimming removed 7 bases at V and 6 bases at J, with 16 bases between.

The V gene is TRBV27, the J gene TRBJ2-5; 10 bases align to TRBD1. Germline-derived CDR1 and CDR2 are MNHEY and SMNVEV (reference sequence). The CDR3 consists of 15 residues. With V trimmed by 2 bases and J by 5 bases, 5 bases remained unmatched. This CDR3 is CASSLGTGVRETQYF. DNA of the CDR3: TGTGCCAGCAGTTTAGGGACAGGGGTTCGTGAGACCCAGTACTTC.

This sequence joins TRBV4-1 and TRBJ1-5; TRBD1 matches at 9 bases. The junction had 2 bases not matched to a gene; V was cut back by 1 base and J by 1 base. The CDR3 length is 16 residues. From germline, CDR1 is MGHRA and CDR2 YSYEKL. CDR3 bases: TGCGCCAGCAGCCAAGGACAGGGGGGGAGCAATCAGCCCCAGCATTTT. Translating gives CASSQGQGGSNQPQHF.

This sequence joins TRBV28 and TRBJ1-2; TRBD1 might be the D (6 bases). The CDR3 runs to 14 residues. CDR1 is MDHEN and CDR2 is SYDVKM in the germline V gene. V was cut by 7 bases and J by 8 bases, with 20 bases left in between. DNA for the CDR3: TGTGCCAGCACGAATACCGCCGGGGGGCACGGCTACACCTTC. This sequence encodes CASTNTAGGHGYTF.

Only a few counts were recorded for this clone. The rearrangement joins TRBV27 to TRBJ2-7; 9 nucleotides agree with TRBD1. CDR3 length equals 15 residues. The V gene's germline CDR1 is MNHEY and CDR2 SMNVEV (reference sequence). Trimming cost V 5 bases and J 3 bases; bases outside gene matches: 8. The CDR3 region is CASSRITGGGYEQYF. The CDR3 DNA sequence: TGTGCCAGCAGTCGGATTACAGGGGGCGGCTACGAGCAGTACTTC.

The chain is built from TRBV19 and TRBJ1-5; D not certain. The CDR3 extends over 16 amino acids. V was trimmed by 1 base and J by 0 bases, leaving 10 bases between them. Germline-derived CDR1 and CDR2 are LNHDA and SQIVND (reference sequence). The CDR3, as DNA: TGTGCCAGTAGTATAGGGAGATTCTATAGCAATCAGCCCCAGCATTTT. Its protein product is CASSIGRFYSNQPQHF.